The clone carrying this T cell receptor beta chain was seen a handful of times. Its target is not known. This specimen belongs to a study of T cells after yellow fever vaccination. Study-wide points: Researchers report a weaker secondary response that nonetheless peaked faster, day 5 versus 15. Most primary-vaccination clones reappeared after the booster (96% CD4, roughly 90% CD8). The CD4 and CD8 compartments had a small share of their clonotypes in common.

Production of TCR cDNA was by 5'RACE template switching, which also added a universal primer site and UMIs. In TCRdb, the 5' RACE reads were re-called with MiXCR into one record per CDR3 protein. The table has more than 110,000 distinct CDR3 sequences, about 7% seen once. Trimming took 5 bases from V and 0 from J; bases not matched to a gene: 4. The CDR3 is 15 amino acids. The germline V gene encodes CDR1 SNHLY and CDR2 FYNNEI. This clonotype was obtained from a man aged 25-45 years who received the YFV17D yellow fever vaccine. The chain couples TRBV2 to TRBJ2-3; 8 positions agree with TRBD2. The sequencing used CD4+ T cells sorted from PBMCs, collected 10 days after the yellow fever booster vaccination. In DNA form, the CDR3 reads TGTGCCAGCAGTCCTAGCGGGCTCAGCACAGATACGCAGTATTTT. Its protein is CASSPSGLSTDTQYF.